This TCR beta chain was captured in a study of blood T cell repertoires in COVID-19 (TCRdb year 2020). The study in broad terms: Samples covering the acute and convalescent phases of COVID-19 were provided by collaborators in the United States, Italy and Spain. The prospective study material was composed of cDNA or gDNA derived from T cells, B-cell-depleted T cells, or PBMCs. Where available, HLA class I and class II types were taken from metadata supplied by the sample provider and were not determined by assay-based typing. A freely available public database, intended as a resource for researchers studying the immune response to SARS-CoV-2, is where the repertoires were released. Sample metadata almost always included a de-identified subject ID, COVID-19 status, age in years and sex. Subjects who had been exposed to COVID-19, were actively infected with it, or had recovered from it provided the deeply sampled blood TCRbeta repertoires that made up the dataset. The samples were drawn from two sources: the first 160 participants of the ongoing ImmuneRACE study, and 1,000 to 1,500 subjects contributed by 6 global collaborators.

The immunoSEQ Assay, a bias-controlled multiplex PCR, was used to amplify TCRbeta CDR3 regions from genomic DNA. The published analysis was carried out like this. The number of nucleated cells in each sample was estimated from the amplification of reference gene primers within the assay. To quantify the absolute abundance of each unique TCRbeta CDR3 rearrangement, sequence reads were collapsed and filtered. For each sample, productive Simpson clonality was calculated as the square root of Simpson's diversity index over productive rearrangements. TCRdb stores this immuneACCESS table with in-frame sequences only. Part of the clones is absent; in the studies checked, under half of the shortfall reflects unresolved V genes, and no reason is known for the rest. That table is the source of V, J and clone size, and D and trimming were worked out from the DNA. For this sample the table gives 200,000 or so clones, of which roughly nine tenths were detected only once. Of the sample, 2.2% falls within the top ten clones.

As concerns this clone: The antigen it recognizes is unknown. No base quality information exists; no much larger clone differs at one position.

Measured from the cysteine to the phenylalanine, the CDR3 is 14 residues long. Of all the DNA, just the CDR3 is kept, 42 bases in frame from base 1. Ends trimmed: V by 10 bases, J by 8 bases; bases unmatched to a gene: 12. CDR1 is given as MNHEY and CDR2 as SVGAGI, both from the germline V gene. The collaborating institutions used their own protocols to collect whole blood in K2EDTA tubes. Collaborator samples were shipped for TCRbeta analysis as frozen whole blood, isolated PBMCs, or DNA extracted from either sample type. Overall study outcomes, separate from this receptor: Clinical and demographic metadata were provided uncurated, with the amount varying by source and participant.

The TCR was taken from a woman aged 45-65 years with acute or convalescent COVID-19. Sequencing was done on a sample of peripheral blood. Recombination connected TRBV6-5 to TRBJ1-4; 8 central nucleotides agree with TRBD1. The nucleotides read TGTGCCATCGAAGTAGGACAGGGTGAGGAAAAACTGTTTTTT. This encodes CAIEVGQGEEKLFF.